This T cell receptor beta chain was recorded in a study of human T cells and chemical hapten exposure. The CDR3 covers 16 residues. Per the germline V gene, CDR1 is SGDLS and CDR2 is YYNGEE. Trimming removed 4 bases from V and 9 bases from J; junction bases left unmatched: 14. Ten or more counts support this clonotype. Time point in this sample: patch test 3, about 24 weeks after DPC sensitization. Regarding treatment: therapeutic diphenylcyclopropenone sensitization with weekly scalp DPC. Only after blood had been drawn was each patch test applied. The donor pool consisted of alopecia patients aged 18 to 70 years, considered suitable for DPC. Someone pulled total RNA out of unfractionated whole blood. TCRdb used MiXCR to reprocess the RACE reads, holding one entry per CDR3 protein. The sample holds 82,000 or so distinct CDR3 sequences, over 10% seen once.

The sequencing used whole blood, collected in connection with sensitization to the hapten diphenylcyclopropenone (DPC). The TCR originated in a woman in her forties or fifties with alopecia areata. Some clones in this sample may be carry-over from other donors' samples. This chain joins TRBV9 and TRBJ2-1, with 9 positions matching TRBD2. The CDR3 loop reads CASSPGLAGPLVEQFF. CDR3 sequence (DNA): TGTGCCAGCAGCCCTGGGCTAGCGGGGCCCTTAGTTGAGCAGTTCTTC.